These T cell receptor beta chains were read from a single sample in a study of blood T cells in healthy people across ages. A single record per CDR3 protein comes from TCRdb applying MiXCR to the 5' RACE reads. The table shows hundreds of thousands of distinct CDR3 sequences, with around three fifths occurring only once. The material sequenced was blood. The receptor source for this set is a man aged 55-75 years in good health. Both conserved end residues are part of each CDR3. The D gene is left open where the match is weak. Size is omitted from some rows. Given values are once, few, many or a class for expanded clones.

D: .
V: TRBV9
size: .
J: TRBJ2-1
DNA: TGTGCCAGCAGCGGGGGGGGACAGAGCTACAATGAGCAGTTCTTC
CDR3: CASSGGGQSYNEQFF

D: TRBD2
V: TRBV6-5
size: .
J: TRBJ2-5
DNA: TGTGCCAGCAGTTACTCGATCCCCGGGACTAGCGGGGGAAAGACCCAGTACTTC
CDR3: CASSYSIPGTSGGKTQYF

D: .
V: TRBV5-4
size: few
J: TRBJ2-5
DNA: TGTGCCAGCAGCTTGGGGCTAGATGCGGCGACCCAGTACTTC
CDR3: CASSLGLDAATQYF

D: TRBD1
V: TRBV6-5
size: .
J: TRBJ1-2
DNA: TGTGCCAGCAGTCTAACGCCGGGACAGGGAATTTATGGCTACACCTTC
CDR3: CASSLTPGQGIYGYTF

D: .
V: TRBV6-1
size: .
J: TRBJ2-7
DNA: TGTGCCAGCAGTGAAGTGGGCAAGGCTTACGAGCAGTACTTC
CDR3: CASSEVGKAYEQYF

D: TRBD2
V: TRBV27
size: .
J: TRBJ2-3
DNA: TGTGCCAGCAGTACCCCGGGACTAGCGGTAGATACGCAGTATTTT
CDR3: CASSTPGLAVDTQYF

D: .
V: TRBV7-9
size: .
J: TRBJ2-5
DNA: TGTGCCAGCAGCCCACCCTGGTCCCAAGAGACCCAGTACTTC
CDR3: CASSPPWSQETQYF

D: TRBD1
V: TRBV5-4
size: .
J: TRBJ2-1
DNA: TGTGCCAGCAGCCCCGGGACAGGGGGCTTCAATGAGCAGTTCTTC
CDR3: CASSPGTGGFNEQFF

D: TRBD2
V: TRBV12-3/TRBV12-4
size: .
J: TRBJ2-7
DNA: TGTGCCAGCAGTTCCACTAGCGGGGACTCCTACGAGCAGTACTTC
CDR3: CASSSTSGDSYEQYF

D: .
V: TRBV7-9
size: .
J: TRBJ2-6
DNA: TGTGCCAGCACCTATGAACACTCTGGGGCCAACGTCCTGACTTTC
CDR3: CASTYEHSGANVLTF

D: TRBD1
V: TRBV14
size: .
J: TRBJ2-5
DNA: TGTGCCAGCAGCCTTTTCGGGGGGACAGGGGGCAGAGAGACCCAGTACTTC
CDR3: CASSLFGGTGGRETQYF

D: .
V: TRBV20-1
size: .
J: TRBJ2-5
DNA: TGCAGTGCTAGAGAAGGGGGGACGATGGCCCAGTACTTC
CDR3: CSAREGGTMAQYF

D: TRBD2
V: TRBV5-1
size: .
J: TRBJ2-1
DNA: TGCGCCAGCAGCCCGAGACTAGCGGGGGGCGGGAATGAGCAGTTCTTC
CDR3: CASSPRLAGGGNEQFF

D: TRBD2
V: TRBV5-1
size: .
J: TRBJ2-3
DNA: TGCGCCAGCAGCTGGGGTGCGGCTAGCGGGGGCGCAGATACGCAGTATTTT
CDR3: CASSWGAASGGADTQYF

D: .
V: TRBV10-3
size: .
J: TRBJ1-1
DNA: TGTGCCATCAGTGTGACAGGTAGGAACACTGAAGCTTTCTTT
CDR3: CAISVTGRNTEAFF

D: TRBD1
V: TRBV11-2
size: .
J: TRBJ1-4
DNA: TGTGCCAGCAGCTTAGTATCACAGGGGAGGGGAAAACTGTTTTTT
CDR3: CASSLVSQGRGKLFF

D: .
V: TRBV20-1
size: .
J: TRBJ1-5
DNA: TGCAGTGCTAGTGGCGGGACACCGAATCAGCCCCAGCATTTT
CDR3: CSASGGTPNQPQHF

D: .
V: TRBV24-1
size: .
J: TRBJ2-3
DNA: TGTGCCACCAGTGATGCCAGGGATACGCAGTATTTT
CDR3: CATSDARDTQYF

D: .
V: TRBV5-6
size: once
J: TRBJ2-1
DNA: TGTGCCAGCAGCAGGGGGGCCCCTCGGAACGAGCAGTTCTTC
CDR3: CASSRGAPRNEQFF

D: TRBD1
V: TRBV3-1
size: .
J: TRBJ1-1
DNA: TGTGCCAGCAGCAGGGGAACACAGGGGAAGTTTAATGAAGCTTTCTTT
CDR3: CASSRGTQGKFNEAFF

D: .
V: TRBV7-8
size: .
J: TRBJ2-7
DNA: TGTGCCAGCAGCTTATCCAGGGCCCACGAGCAGTACTTC
CDR3: CASSLSRAHEQYF

D: .
V: TRBV12-3/TRBV12-4
size: .
J: TRBJ2-1
DNA: TGTGCCACCCGAATCAATTACAATGAGCAGTTCTTC
CDR3: CATRINYNEQFF

D: .
V: TRBV5-1
size: .
J: TRBJ2-2
DNA: TGCGCCAGCAGCTGGAACGCCGGGGAACTGTTTTTT
CDR3: CASSWNAGELFF

D: .
V: TRBV10-1
size: .
J: TRBJ2-3
DNA: TGCGCCAGCAAGGGTAGCGGTCATAGCACAGATACGCAGTATTTT
CDR3: CASKGSGHSTDTQYF

D: TRBD1
V: TRBV3-1
size: .
J: TRBJ2-6
DNA: TGTGCCAGCGGCCGGACAGGGTCCATCTCTGGGGCCAACGTCCTGACTTTC
CDR3: CASGRTGSISGANVLTF

D: .
V: TRBV5-1
size: few
J: TRBJ1-1
DNA: TGCGCCAGCAGCTTGGCCCAGGTCGCGGACACTGAAGCTTTCTTT
CDR3: CASSLAQVADTEAFF

D: .
V: TRBV29-1
size: .
J: TRBJ2-5
DNA: TGCAGCGTTGGTTTTCGGCAAGAGACCCAGTACTTC
CDR3: CSVGFRQETQYF

D: .
V: TRBV18
size: many
J: TRBJ2-5
DNA: TGCGCCAGCAGCCCCGCGTACCAAGAGACCCAGTACTTC
CDR3: CASSPAYQETQYF

D: TRBD1
V: TRBV6-6
size: .
J: TRBJ1-2
DNA: TGTGCCAGCAGTATAGACAGGGGAGGCTACACCTTC
CDR3: CASSIDRGGYTF

D: .
V: TRBV2
size: .
J: TRBJ1-4
DNA: TGTGCCAGCAGCCCCAACCAGCCCCTTGAAAAACTGTTTTTT
CDR3: CASSPNQPLEKLFF

D: TRBD2
V: TRBV29-1
size: once
J: TRBJ2-5
DNA: TGCAGCGTTGAAGAAGGAAGCGGGGGGCCGTGGGAGACCCAGTACTTC
CDR3: CSVEEGSGGPWETQYF

D: .
V: TRBV7-9
size: few
J: TRBJ1-4
DNA: TGTGCCAGCAGCTTAGGGGACATGAGTGAAAAACTGTTTTTT
CDR3: CASSLGDMSEKLFF

D: TRBD1
V: TRBV7-9
size: .
J: TRBJ2-3
DNA: TGTGCCAGCAGCTTTGGGCGGACAGGGATAACAGATACGCAGTATTTT
CDR3: CASSFGRTGITDTQYF

D: .
V: TRBV6-5
size: once
J: TRBJ2-7
DNA: TGTGCCAGCGGACGGCCCTACGAGCAGTACTTC
CDR3: CASGRPYEQYF

D: TRBD1
V: TRBV10-1
size: .
J: TRBJ2-7
DNA: TGCGCCAGCGGAGGACAGGGATTCTACGAGCAGTACTTC
CDR3: CASGGQGFYEQYF

D: TRBD1
V: TRBV10-2
size: few
J: TRBJ2-5
DNA: TGCGCCAGCAGGGCCGGGACAGTTGAGACCCAGTACTTC
CDR3: CASRAGTVETQYF

D: .
V: TRBV10-2
size: .
J: TRBJ2-7
DNA: TGCGCCAGCAGGCCCTCCCGGCCGTACGAGCAGTACTTC
CDR3: CASRPSRPYEQYF

D: .
V: TRBV10-3
size: few
J: TRBJ2-1
DNA: TGTGCCATCAAGGGAGCTGGGAATGAGCAGTTCTTC
CDR3: CAIKGAGNEQFF

D: TRBD2
V: TRBV7-6
size: once
J: TRBJ2-1
DNA: TGTGCCAGCAGCTTAGCGCTAGCGGGGGGGCCCAATGAGCAGTTCTTC
CDR3: CASSLALAGGPNEQFF

D: TRBD2
V: TRBV7-2
size: once
J: TRBJ2-7
DNA: TGTGCCAGCAGAAATACGGGGGGTCCCTACGAGCAGTACTTC
CDR3: CASRNTGGPYEQYF

D: .
V: TRBV6-6
size: .
J: TRBJ1-2
DNA: TGTGCCAGCAGTGCCTCACTTGGGGGGGGCGTCTATGGCTACACCTTC
CDR3: CASSASLGGGVYGYTF

D: .
V: TRBV6-5
size: .
J: TRBJ2-5
DNA: TGTGCCAGCACCTCCGGAGCCAGGCCCCCAATGAATGAGCAGTACTTC
CDR3: CASTSGARPPMNEQYF

D: .
V: TRBV29-1
size: .
J: TRBJ1-2
DNA: TGCAGCGTCCCCGCAGAGAGTGGTGGCTACACCTTC
CDR3: CSVPAESGGYTF

D: .
V: TRBV12-3/TRBV12-4
size: .
J: TRBJ2-3
DNA: TGTGCCAGCAGTTTAAATAGTGTCTGGGACACCACAGATACGGAGTATTTT
CDR3: CASSLNSVWDTTDTEYF

D: .
V: TRBV3-1
size: .
J: TRBJ1-1
DNA: TGTGCCAGCAGCAAAAGTGGAGGGGACACTGAAGCTTTCTTT
CDR3: CASSKSGGDTEAFF

D: TRBD1
V: TRBV5-5
size: .
J: TRBJ1-2
DNA: TGTGCCAGCAGAGGCGGGACAGGACTAACCTATGGCTACACCTTC
CDR3: CASRGGTGLTYGYTF

D: TRBD1
V: TRBV29-1
size: .
J: TRBJ2-4
DNA: TGCAGCGTTCAGGACAGGGGTCCTCCCTACGGGCAGTACTTC
CDR3: CSVQDRGPPYGQYF

D: .
V: TRBV4-1
size: few
J: TRBJ1-2
DNA: TGCGCCAGCAGCCCGGAGGTGGCAGACCGATCCTATGGCTACACCTTC
CDR3: CASSPEVADRSYGYTF

D: TRBD1
V: TRBV5-1
size: .
J: TRBJ1-2
DNA: TGCGCCAGCAGCGTAGGGGACAGGCCCCGGGGCGGCTACACCTTC
CDR3: CASSVGDRPRGGYTF

D: .
V: TRBV4-2
size: few
J: TRBJ2-7
DNA: TGTGCCAGCAGCCAAGAACTCCTTCCCTATTCCGAGCAGTACTTC
CDR3: CASSQELLPYSEQYF

D: TRBD1
V: TRBV2
size: .
J: TRBJ2-1
DNA: TGTGCCAGGGTTCCCCGGGACAGACACAATGAGCAGTTCTTC
CDR3: CARVPRDRHNEQFF